A single T cell receptor beta chain is shown here with its context. The antigen remains unidentified. The data originate from a study of T cells in Graves' hyperthyroidism and ophthalmopathy. Study results and limitations: The model's output predicted ophthalmopathy at a median of 6.5 months prior to onset. Blood held most thyroid clonotypes expanded above 0.001 frequency.

CDR3 size: 13 residues. Trimming pared 11 bases from V and 4 bases from J, leaving 17 bases between. CDR1 is MNHNS and CDR2 is SASEGT in the germline V gene. The study enrolled patients aged 18 to 65 with newly diagnosed hyperthyroidism of under 2 months' duration. Each diagnosis drew on symptoms, thyroxine, TRAb, thyroid ultrasound and orbital computed tomography findings. Amplification of TCR beta CDR3 regions used RNA as the template. HTBI primers were used for first-round RT-PCR of the TCR CDR3. TCRdb re-derived calls from the multiplex PCR reads in MiXCR, one entry per CDR3 protein. The sample carries around 600,000 distinct CDR3 sequences, approximately 15% recorded once.

J is TRBJ1-2 and V is TRBV6-1, with D possibly TRBD1 on 5 matching bases. The specimen sequenced was blood. The sequence was obtained from a woman in her twenties or thirties with Graves' hyperthyroidism. CDR3 bases: TGTGCCGTCGGCAACAGGATAATCTATGGCTACACCTTC. This translates into CAVGNRIIYGYTF.